This T cell receptor (beta chain) was captured in a study of blood T cells in healthy people across ages. The second PCR ran about 7 to 12 cycles with a sample-barcoded 5' primer and J-beta primers. Every sample returned 2.5 million or more CDR3-containing paired-end reads. TCRdb passed the 5' RACE reads through MiXCR, listing each CDR3 protein once. This sample carries 600,000 to 850,000 distinct CDR3 sequences, around 25% of them seen once, and the ten largest clones take 9.4%. CDR3 length: 16 residues. Trimming at V came to 0 bases and at J to 1 base, leaving 6 bases not matched to a gene. Germline-derived CDR1 and CDR2 are SGHDT and YYEEEE. The study's findings and limits: Roughly linear age-related decline in beta diversity appeared, significant by age around 36. It was found that TCR beta diversity correlated strongly with the percentage of naive T cells.

In the case of this clonotype: Its specificity is not known.

The sample was also linked to a second study, of T cells of mothers and their children. That study reports: Persisting microchimeric T cell clones went undetected.

This chain connects TRBV5-6 to TRBJ2-5, with 7 bases lining up with TRBD1. The material sequenced was blood. The clonotype was recovered from a boy younger than 18 in good health. The CDR3 DNA follows: TGTGCCAGCAGCTTGGCCAACAGGGGAATCCAAGAGACCCAGTACTTC. Amino acids: CASSLANRGIQETQYF.